This TCR beta chain was identified in a study of T cell responses to AZD1222 COVID-19 vaccine. Germline loops: CDR1 SNHLY, CDR2 FYNNEI. The CDR3 sequence is 14 residues long. The germline V and J ends were trimmed by 5 bases and 1 base, with 11 bases remaining between them. Generated by immunoSEQ multiplex PCR, the TCRdb table keeps only in-frame clones and is missing some. Of fewer than 110,000 clones in the sample, approximately 89% were seen once. The source is an adult who received the AZD1222 COVID-19 vaccine. The sample here was peripheral blood, taken 28 days after the second AZD1222 dose. V and J are TRBV2 and TRBJ1-1; D might be TRBD1 (6 bases). The DNA of the CDR3 is TGTGCCAGCAGTATCCAGACAGGGAACACTGAAGCTTTCTTT. Protein product: CASSIQTGNTEAFF.